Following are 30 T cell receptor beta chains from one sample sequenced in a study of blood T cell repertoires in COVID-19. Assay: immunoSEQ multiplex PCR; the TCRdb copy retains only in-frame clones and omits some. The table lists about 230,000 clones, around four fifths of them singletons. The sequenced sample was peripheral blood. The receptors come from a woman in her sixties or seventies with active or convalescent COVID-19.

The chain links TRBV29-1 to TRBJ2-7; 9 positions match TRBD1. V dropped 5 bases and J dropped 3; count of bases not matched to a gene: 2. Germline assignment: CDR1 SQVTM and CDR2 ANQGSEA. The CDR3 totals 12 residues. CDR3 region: CSVLTGGYEQYF. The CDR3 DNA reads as TGCAGCGTTCTGACAGGGGGCTACGAGCAGTACTTC.

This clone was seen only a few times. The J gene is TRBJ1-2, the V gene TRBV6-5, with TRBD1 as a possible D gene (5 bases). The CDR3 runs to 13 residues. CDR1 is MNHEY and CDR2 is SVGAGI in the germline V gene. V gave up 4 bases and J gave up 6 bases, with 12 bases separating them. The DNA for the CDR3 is TGTGCCAGCAGTTTGGGGCTTGGGAATGGCTACACCTTC. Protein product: CASSLGLGNGYTF.

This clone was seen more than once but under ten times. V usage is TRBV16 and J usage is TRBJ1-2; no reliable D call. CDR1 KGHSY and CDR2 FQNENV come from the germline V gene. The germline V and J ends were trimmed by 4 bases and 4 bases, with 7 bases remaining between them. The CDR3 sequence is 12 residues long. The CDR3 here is CASSPEGYGYTF. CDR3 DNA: TGTGCCAGCAGCCCAGAGGGCTATGGCTACACCTTC.

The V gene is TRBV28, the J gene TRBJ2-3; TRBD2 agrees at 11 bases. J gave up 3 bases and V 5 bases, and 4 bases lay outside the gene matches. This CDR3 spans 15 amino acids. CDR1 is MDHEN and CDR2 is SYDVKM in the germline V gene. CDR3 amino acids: CASSPSGRITDTQYF. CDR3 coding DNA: TGTGCCAGCAGTCCTAGCGGGAGGATTACAGATACGCAGTATTTT.

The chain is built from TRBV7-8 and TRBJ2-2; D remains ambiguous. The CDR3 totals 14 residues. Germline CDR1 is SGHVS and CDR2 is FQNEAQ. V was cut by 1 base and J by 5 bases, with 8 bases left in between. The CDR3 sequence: CASSLESGTGELFF. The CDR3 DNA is TGTGCCAGCAGCTTAGAGTCCGGGACCGGGGAGCTGTTTTTT.

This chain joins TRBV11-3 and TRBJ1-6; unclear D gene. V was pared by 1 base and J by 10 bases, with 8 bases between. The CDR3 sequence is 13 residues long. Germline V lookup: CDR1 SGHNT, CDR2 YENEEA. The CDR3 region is CASSLGPQSPLHF. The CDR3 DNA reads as TGTGCCAGCAGCTTAGGTCCGCAGTCACCCCTCCACTTT.

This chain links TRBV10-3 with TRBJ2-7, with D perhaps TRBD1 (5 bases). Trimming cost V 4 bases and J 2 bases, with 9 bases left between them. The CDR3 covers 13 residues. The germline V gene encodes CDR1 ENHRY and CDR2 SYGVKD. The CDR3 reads CAISAQGPYEQYF. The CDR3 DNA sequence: TGTGCCATCAGTGCGCAGGGTCCCTACGAGCAGTACTTC.

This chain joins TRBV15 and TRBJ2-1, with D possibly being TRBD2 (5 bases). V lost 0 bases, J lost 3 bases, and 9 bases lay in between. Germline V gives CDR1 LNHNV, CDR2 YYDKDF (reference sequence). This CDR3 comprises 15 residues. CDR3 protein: CATSREDGIYNEQFF. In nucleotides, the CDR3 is TGTGCCACCAGCAGAGAAGACGGGATCTACAATGAGCAGTTCTTC. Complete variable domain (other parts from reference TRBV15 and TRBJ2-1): DAMVIQNPRYQVTQFGKPVTLSCSQTLNHNVMYWYQQKSSQAPKLLFHYYDKDFNNEADTPDNFQSRRPNTSFCFLDIRSPGLGDTAMYLCATSREDGIYNEQFFGPGTRLTVL.

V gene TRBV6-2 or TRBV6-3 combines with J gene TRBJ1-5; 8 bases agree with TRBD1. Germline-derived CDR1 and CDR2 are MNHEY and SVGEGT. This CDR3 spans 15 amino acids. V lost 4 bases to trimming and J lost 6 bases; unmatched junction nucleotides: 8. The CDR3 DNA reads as TGTGCCAGCAGTTCCCGGACAGGGTGGGCTCAGCCCCAGCATTTT. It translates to CASSSRTGWAQPQHF.

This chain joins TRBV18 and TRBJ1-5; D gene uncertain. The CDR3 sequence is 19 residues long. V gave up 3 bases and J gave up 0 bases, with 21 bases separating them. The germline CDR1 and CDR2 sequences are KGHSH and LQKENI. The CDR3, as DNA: TGTGCCAGCTCACCTACGTGGAGCGGCGGAAGCTATAGCAATCAGCCCCAGCATTTT. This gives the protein CASSPTWSGGSYSNQPQHF.

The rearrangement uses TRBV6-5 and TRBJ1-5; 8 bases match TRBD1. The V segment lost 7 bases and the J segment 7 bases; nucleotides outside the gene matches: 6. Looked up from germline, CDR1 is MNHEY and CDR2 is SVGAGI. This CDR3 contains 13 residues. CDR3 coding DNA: TGTGCCAGCACCGGGACAGGCTACCAGCCCCAGCATTTT. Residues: CASTGTGYQPQHF.

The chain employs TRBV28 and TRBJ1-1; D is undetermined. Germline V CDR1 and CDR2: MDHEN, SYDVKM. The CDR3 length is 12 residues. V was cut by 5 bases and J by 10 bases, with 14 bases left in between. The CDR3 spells CASSPPTSIAFF. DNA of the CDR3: TGTGCCAGCAGTCCACCAACAAGTATAGCTTTCTTT. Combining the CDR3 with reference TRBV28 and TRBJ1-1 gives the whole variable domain DVKVTQSSRYLVKRTGEKVFLECVQDMDHENMFWYRQDPGLGLRLIYFSYDVKMKEKGDIPEGYSVSREKKERFSLILESASTNQTSMYLCASSPPTSIAFFGQGTRLTVV.

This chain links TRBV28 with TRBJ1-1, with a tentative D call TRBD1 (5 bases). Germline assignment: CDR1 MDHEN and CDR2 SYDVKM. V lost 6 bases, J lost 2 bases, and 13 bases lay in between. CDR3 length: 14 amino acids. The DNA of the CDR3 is TGTGCCAGCAGGGGGGGTCTAATTAACACTGAAGCTTTCTTT. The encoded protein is CASRGGLINTEAFF.

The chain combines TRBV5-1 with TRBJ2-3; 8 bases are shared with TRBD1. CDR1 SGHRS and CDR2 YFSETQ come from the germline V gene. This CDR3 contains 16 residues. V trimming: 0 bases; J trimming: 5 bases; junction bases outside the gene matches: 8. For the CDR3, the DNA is TGCGCCAGCAGCTTGGCCGGCAGGGGGCAAGGAGATACGCAGTATTTT. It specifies CASSLAGRGQGDTQYF.

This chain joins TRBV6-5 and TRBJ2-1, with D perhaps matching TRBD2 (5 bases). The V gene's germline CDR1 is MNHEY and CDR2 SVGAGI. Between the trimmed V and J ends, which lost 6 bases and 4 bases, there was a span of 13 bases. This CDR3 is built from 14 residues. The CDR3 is CASRRAVAYNEQFF. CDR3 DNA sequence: TGTGCCAGCAGGCGGGCCGTTGCTTACAATGAGCAGTTCTTC.

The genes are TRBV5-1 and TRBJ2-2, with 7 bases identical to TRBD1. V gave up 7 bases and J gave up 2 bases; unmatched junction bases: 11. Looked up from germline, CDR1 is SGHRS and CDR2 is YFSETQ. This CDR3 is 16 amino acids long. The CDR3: CASGLTGQRNTGELFF. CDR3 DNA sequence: TGCGCCAGCGGTCTCACGGGACAGAGAAACACCGGGGAGCTGTTTTTT.

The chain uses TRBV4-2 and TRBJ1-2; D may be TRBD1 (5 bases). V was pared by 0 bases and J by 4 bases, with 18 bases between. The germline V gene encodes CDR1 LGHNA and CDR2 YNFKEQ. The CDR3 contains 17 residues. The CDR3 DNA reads TGTGCCAGCAGCCAAGATATGCAGGGCATAGAGATCTATGGCTACACCTTC. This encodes CASSQDMQGIEIYGYTF.

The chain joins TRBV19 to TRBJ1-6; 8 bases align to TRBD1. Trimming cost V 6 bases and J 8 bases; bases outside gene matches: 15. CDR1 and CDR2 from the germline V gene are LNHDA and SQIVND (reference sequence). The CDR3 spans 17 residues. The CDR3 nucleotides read TGTGCCAGTAGCCTACTCGGGACAGGAGGCTCCCATTCACCCCTCCACTTT. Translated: CASSLLGTGGSHSPLHF.

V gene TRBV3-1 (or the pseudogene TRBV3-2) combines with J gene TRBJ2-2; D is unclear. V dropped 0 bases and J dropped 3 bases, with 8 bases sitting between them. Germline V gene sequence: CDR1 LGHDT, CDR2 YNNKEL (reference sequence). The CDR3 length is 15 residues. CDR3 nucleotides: TGTGCCAGCAGCCAAGATGCTAGTCACACCGGGGAGCTGTTTTTT. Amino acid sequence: CASSQDASHTGELFF.

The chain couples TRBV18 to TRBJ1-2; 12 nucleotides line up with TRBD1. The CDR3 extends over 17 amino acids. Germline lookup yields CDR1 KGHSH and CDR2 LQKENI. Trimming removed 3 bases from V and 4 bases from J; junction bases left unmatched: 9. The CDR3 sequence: CASSPAGTGGRVYGYTF. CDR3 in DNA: TGTGCCAGCTCACCCGCCGGGACAGGGGGCCGGGTCTATGGCTACACCTTC. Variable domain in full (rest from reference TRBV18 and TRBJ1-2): NAGVMQNPRHLVRRRGQEARLRCSPMKGHSHVYWYRQLPEEGLKFMVYLQKENIIDESGMPKERFSAEFPKEGPSILRIQQVVRGDSAAYFCASSPAGTGGRVYGYTFGSGTRLTVV.

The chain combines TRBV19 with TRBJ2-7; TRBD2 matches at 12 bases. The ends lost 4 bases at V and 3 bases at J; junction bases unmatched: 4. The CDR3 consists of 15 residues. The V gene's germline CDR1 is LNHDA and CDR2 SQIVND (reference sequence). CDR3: CASSRRTSGNYEQYF. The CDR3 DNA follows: TGTGCCAGTAGTAGGAGGACTAGCGGGAACTACGAGCAGTACTTC. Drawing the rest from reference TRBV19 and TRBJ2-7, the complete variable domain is DGGITQSPKYLFRKEGQNVTLSCEQNLNHDAMYWYRQDPGQGLRLIYYSQIVNDFQKGDIAEGYSVSREKKESFPLTVTSAQKNPTAFYLCASSRRTSGNYEQYFGPGTRLTVT.

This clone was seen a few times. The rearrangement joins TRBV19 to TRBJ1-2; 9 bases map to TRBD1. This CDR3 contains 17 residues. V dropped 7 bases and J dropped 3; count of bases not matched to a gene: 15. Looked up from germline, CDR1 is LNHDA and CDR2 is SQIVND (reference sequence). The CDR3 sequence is CASTGIGQGIFDYGYTF. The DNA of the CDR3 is TGTGCCAGTACGGGTATCGGACAGGGGATTTTCGACTATGGCTACACCTTC.

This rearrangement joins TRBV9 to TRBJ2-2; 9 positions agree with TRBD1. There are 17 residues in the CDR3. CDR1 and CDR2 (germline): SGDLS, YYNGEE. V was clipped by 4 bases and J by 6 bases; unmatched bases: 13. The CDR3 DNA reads TGTGCCAGCAGCACCCGCCCCGGGACAGGGCGGGCCGGGGAGCTGTTTTTT. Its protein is CASSTRPGTGRAGELFF. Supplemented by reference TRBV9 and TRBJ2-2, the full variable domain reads DSGVTQTPKHLITATGQRVTLRCSPRSGDLSVYWYQQSLDQGLQFLIQYYNGEERAKGNILERFSAQQFPDLHSELNLSSLELGDSALYFCASSTRPGTGRAGELFFGEGSRLTVL.

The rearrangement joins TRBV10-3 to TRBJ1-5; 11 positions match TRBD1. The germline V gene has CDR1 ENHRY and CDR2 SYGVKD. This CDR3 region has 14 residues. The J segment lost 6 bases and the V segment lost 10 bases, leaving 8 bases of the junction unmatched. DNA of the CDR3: TGTGCCAGCGGAACGGACAGGGGGCTTCAGCCCCAGCATTTT. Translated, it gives CASGTDRGLQPQHF.

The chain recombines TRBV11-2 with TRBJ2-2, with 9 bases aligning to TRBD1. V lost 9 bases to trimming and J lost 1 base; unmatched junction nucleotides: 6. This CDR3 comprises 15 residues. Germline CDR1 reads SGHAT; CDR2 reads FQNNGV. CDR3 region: CASKPGQGNTGELFF. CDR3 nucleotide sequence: TGTGCCAGTAAACCGGGACAGGGGAACACCGGGGAGCTGTTTTTT.

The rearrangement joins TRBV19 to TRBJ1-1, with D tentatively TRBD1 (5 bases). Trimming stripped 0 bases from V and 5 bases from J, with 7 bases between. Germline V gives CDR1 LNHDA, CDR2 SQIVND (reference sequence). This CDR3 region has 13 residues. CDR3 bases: TGTGCCAGTAGTATAGAGTCAGGGACTGAAGCTTTCTTT. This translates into CASSIESGTEAFF.

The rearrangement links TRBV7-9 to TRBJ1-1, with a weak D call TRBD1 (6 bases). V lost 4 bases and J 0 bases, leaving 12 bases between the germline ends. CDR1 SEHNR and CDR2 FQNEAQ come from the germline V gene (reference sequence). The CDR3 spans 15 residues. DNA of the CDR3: TGTGCCAGCAGCTCGGACAGATCCGTGAACACTGAAGCTTTCTTT. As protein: CASSSDRSVNTEAFF.

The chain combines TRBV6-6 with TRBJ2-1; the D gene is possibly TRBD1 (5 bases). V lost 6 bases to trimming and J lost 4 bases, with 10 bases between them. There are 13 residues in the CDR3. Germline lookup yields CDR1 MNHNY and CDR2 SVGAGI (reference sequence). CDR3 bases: TGTGCCAGCAGCAGGGATGGGTACAATGAGCAGTTCTTC. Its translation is CASSRDGYNEQFF.

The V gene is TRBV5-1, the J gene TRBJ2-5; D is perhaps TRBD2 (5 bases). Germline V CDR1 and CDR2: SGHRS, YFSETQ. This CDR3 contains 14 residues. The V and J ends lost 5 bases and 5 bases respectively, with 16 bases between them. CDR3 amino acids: CASRGGVVGETQYF. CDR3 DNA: TGCGCCAGCAGAGGAGGAGTCGTAGGGGAGACCCAGTACTTC.

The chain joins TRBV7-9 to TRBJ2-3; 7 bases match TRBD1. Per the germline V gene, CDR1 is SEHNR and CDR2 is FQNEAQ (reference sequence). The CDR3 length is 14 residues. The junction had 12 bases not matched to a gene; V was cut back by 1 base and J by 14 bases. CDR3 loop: CASSLDLTRGPGYF. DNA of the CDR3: TGTGCCAGCAGCTTAGATTTGACGAGGGGGCCAGGGTATTTT.